Below are 5 T cell receptor beta chains sequenced from a single sample in a study of T cells in Graves' hyperthyroidism and ophthalmopathy. It was RNA transcripts that yielded the amplified TCR beta CDR3 regions. Initially, a first-round RT-PCR of the TCR CDR3 employed the HTBI primer set. Via MiXCR, TCRdb re-called the multiplex PCR reads, giving one row per CDR3 protein. Of more than 550,000 distinct CDR3 sequences in the sample, just under 45% are singletons; the top ten hold less than 9%. The sequencing input was peripheral blood or thyroid tissue (not recorded which). These receptor sequences come from an adult man with Graves' disease, either hyperthyroidism or ophthalmopathy (not recorded which).

A remark on this clonotype: A much larger clone is a single base away; this may be a read error. This chain connects TRBV2 to TRBJ1-1; D is unclear. Germline V gene data show CDR1 as SNHLY and CDR2 as FYNNEI. Trimming shortened V by 5 bases and J by 4 bases, and 11 bases separated the two germline ends. This CDR3 spans 13 amino acids. CDR3 bases: TGTGCCAGCAGTTTACAGCGAGGCACTGAAGCTTTCTTT. It is translated as CASSLQRGTEAFF.

As regards this clonotype: One base away lies a much larger clone, so this may be a sequencing read error. The CDR3 DNA follows: TGTGCCAACAGTGATTTAGTCAGGGGGAGCAATCAGCCCCAGCATTTT. This translates into CANSDLVRGSNQPQHF. The chain recombines TRBV2 with TRBJ1-5; 7 positions agree with TRBD1. The germline gives CDR1 SNHLY, CDR2 FYNNEI. This CDR3 contains 16 residues. The complete variable domain, with remaining parts taken from reference TRBV2 and TRBJ1-5, reads EPEVTQTPSHQVTQMGQEVILRCVPISNHLYFYWYRQILGQKVEFLVSFYNNEISEKSEIFDDQFSVERPDGSNFTLKIRSTKLEDSAMYFCANSDLVRGSNQPQHFGDGTRLSIL.

In its sample, this clonotype was seen a few times. This chain uses TRBV28 with TRBJ1-2; the D is unclear. The CDR3 has 15 residues. V was trimmed by 4 bases and J by 3 bases, leaving 15 bases between them. Germline V gives CDR1 MDHEN, CDR2 SYDVKM. Here the CDR3 DNA reads TGTGCCAGCAGTTCGAGCCTCATCATGGACTATGGCTACACCTTC. Translated: CASSSSLIMDYGYTF.

This clonotype was picked up many times. V usage is TRBV7-9 and J usage is TRBJ1-2; D gene ambiguous. From germline, CDR1 is SEHNR and CDR2 FQNEAQ (reference sequence). The CDR3 is 14 amino acids. Between the trimmed V and J ends, which lost 1 base and 6 bases, there was a span of 12 bases. The CDR3 spells CASSLGSPVNGYTF. CDR3 sequence (DNA): TGTGCCAGCAGCTTAGGATCACCGGTTAATGGCTACACCTTC.

This clonotype was detected only a few times. V gene TRBV19 combines with J gene TRBJ1-1; D is uncertain. Per germline, CDR1 LNHDA and CDR2 SQIVND (reference sequence). This CDR3 has 14 amino acids. The V and J ends lost 3 bases and 10 bases respectively, with 18 bases between them. Written as DNA, the CDR3 is TGTGCCAGTAGTATCTTCGTTTGGGAAAAGGGAGCTTTCTTT. Its translation: CASSIFVWEKGAFF.